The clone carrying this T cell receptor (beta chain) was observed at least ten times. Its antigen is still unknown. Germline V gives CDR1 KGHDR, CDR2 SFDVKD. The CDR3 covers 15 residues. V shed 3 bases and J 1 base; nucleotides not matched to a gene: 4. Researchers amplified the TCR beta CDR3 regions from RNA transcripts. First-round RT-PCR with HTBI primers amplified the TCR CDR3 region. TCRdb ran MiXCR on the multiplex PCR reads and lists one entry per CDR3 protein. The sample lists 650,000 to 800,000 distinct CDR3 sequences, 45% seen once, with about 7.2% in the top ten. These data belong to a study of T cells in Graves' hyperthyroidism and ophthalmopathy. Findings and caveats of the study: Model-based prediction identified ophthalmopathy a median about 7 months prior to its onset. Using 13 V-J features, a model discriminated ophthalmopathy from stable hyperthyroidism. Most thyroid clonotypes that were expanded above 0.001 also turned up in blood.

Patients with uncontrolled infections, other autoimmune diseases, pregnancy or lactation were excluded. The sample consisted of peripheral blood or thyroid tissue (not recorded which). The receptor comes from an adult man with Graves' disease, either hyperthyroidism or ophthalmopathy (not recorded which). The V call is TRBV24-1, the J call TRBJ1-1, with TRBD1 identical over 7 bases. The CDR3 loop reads CATSDTGTENTEAFF. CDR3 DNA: TGTGCCACCAGTGATACCGGGACAGAGAACACTGAAGCTTTCTTT.